The clone carrying this T cell receptor (beta chain) was observed a handful of times. Its antigen remains unknown. The table came from immunoSEQ multiplex PCR; TCRdb's copy has only in-frame clones and leaves some out. The data contain more than 200,000 clones, roughly nine tenths of them singletons. The record originates from a study of cytomegalovirus exposure and HLA in healthy donors. General study results and limits: One later analysis, an examination of the roughly 130 validation repertoires, found that first-cohort TCR clusters tended to co-occur in them.

V lost 0 bases, J lost 3 bases, and 11 bases lay in between. The CDR3 runs 15 residues. Per the germline V gene, CDR1 is GTSNPN and CDR2 is SVGIG (reference sequence). The chain uses TRBV30 and TRBJ2-2; TRBD1 might be the D (5 bases). The sequenced material came from PBMCs. The receptor's source is a man aged 18 to 30 in good health and CMV-seropositive. CDR3 sequence: CAWSVEGVDTGELFF. CDR3 DNA: TGTGCCTGGAGTGTAGAAGGGGTTGACACCGGGGAGCTGTTTTTT.